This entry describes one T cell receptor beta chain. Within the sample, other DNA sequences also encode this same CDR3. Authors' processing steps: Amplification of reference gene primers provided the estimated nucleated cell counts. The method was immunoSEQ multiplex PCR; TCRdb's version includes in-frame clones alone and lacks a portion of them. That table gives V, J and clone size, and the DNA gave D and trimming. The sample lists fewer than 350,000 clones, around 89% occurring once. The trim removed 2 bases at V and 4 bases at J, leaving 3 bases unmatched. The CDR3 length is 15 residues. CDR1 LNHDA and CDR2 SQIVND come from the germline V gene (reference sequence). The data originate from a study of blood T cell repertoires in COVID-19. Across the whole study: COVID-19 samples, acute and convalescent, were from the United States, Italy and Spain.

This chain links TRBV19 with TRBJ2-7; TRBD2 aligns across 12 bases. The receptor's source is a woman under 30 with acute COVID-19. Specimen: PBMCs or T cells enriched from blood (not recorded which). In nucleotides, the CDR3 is TGTGCCAGTAGTATAACGACTAGCGGGAGTTACGAGCAGTACTTC. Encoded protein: CASSITTSGSYEQYF.